These T cell receptor beta chains were read from a single sample in a study of blood T cell repertoires in COVID-19. Some clones are missing from TCRdb's copy, which holds only in-frame ones; the method was immunoSEQ multiplex PCR. In the table there are approximately 200,000 clones, around nine tenths of which are singletons. Material: peripheral blood. These receptors all come from an older woman with acute or convalescent COVID-19. The CDR3 runs from the conserved cysteine through the conserved F or W. A D gene is named only where the DNA matches it firmly.

J gene: TRBJ1-3; D gene: NA; V gene: TRBV28; CDR3 DNA: TGTGCCAGCGGAGGATACGCGTCTGGAAACACCATATATTTT; CDR3 protein: CASGGYASGNTIYF
J gene: TRBJ1-3; D gene: NA; V gene: TRBV6-1; CDR3 DNA: TGTGCCAGCAGTGAACAGGGAAGGGGAACTGGAAACACCATATATTTT; CDR3 protein: CASSEQGRGTGNTIYF
J gene: TRBJ1-5; D gene: NA; V gene: TRBV10-3; CDR3 DNA: TGTGCCATCAGTGACAGGGTTAGGAATCAGCCCCAGCATTTT; CDR3 protein: CAISDRVRNQPQHF
J gene: TRBJ2-7; D gene: NA; V gene: TRBV4-3; CDR3 DNA: TGCGCCAGCAGCCAAGAAGTCGACCTAGCGCAATACGAGCAGTACTTC; CDR3 protein: CASSQEVDLAQYEQYF
J gene: TRBJ2-7; D gene: TRBD1; V gene: TRBV5-6; CDR3 DNA: TGTGCCAGCAGCCCCAGGCCGGACAGGTGGTACGAGCAGTACTTC; CDR3 protein: CASSPRPDRWYEQYF
J gene: TRBJ2-2; D gene: TRBD1; V gene: TRBV5-1; CDR3 DNA: TGCGCCAGCAGCTTACAGGGGTCGGAAACCGGGGAGCTGTTTTTT; CDR3 protein: CASSLQGSETGELFF
J gene: TRBJ1-3; D gene: NA; V gene: TRBV27; CDR3 DNA: TGTGCCAGCAGTTTATACGGACATAACTCTGGAAACACCATATATTTT; CDR3 protein: CASSLYGHNSGNTIYF
J gene: TRBJ1-1; D gene: TRBD1; V gene: TRBV10-3; CDR3 DNA: TGTGCCATCAGTGAGTACAGGGGTGGCACTGAAGCTTTCTTT; CDR3 protein: CAISEYRGGTEAFF
J gene: TRBJ1-2; D gene: TRBD1; V gene: TRBV27; CDR3 DNA: TGTGCCAGCAGATCATGGACAGGGAACTATGGCTACACCTTC; CDR3 protein: CASRSWTGNYGYTF
J gene: TRBJ1-1; D gene: NA; V gene: TRBV11-2; CDR3 DNA: TGTGCCAGCAGCCCGTGGGCCAATAGGTATATAGATGTGGAAGCTTTCTTT; CDR3 protein: CASSPWANRYIDVEAFF
J gene: TRBJ1-5; D gene: NA; V gene: TRBV6-2/TRBV6-3; CDR3 DNA: TGTGCCAGCAGTTACTCGAGAGGGAGCAATCAGCCCCAGCATTTT; CDR3 protein: CASSYSRGSNQPQHF
J gene: TRBJ2-5; D gene: TRBD2; V gene: TRBV29-1; CDR3 DNA: TGCAGCGTTGAAAGGACTAGCGAGGAGACCCAGTACTTC; CDR3 protein: CSVERTSEETQYF
J gene: TRBJ1-5; D gene: NA; V gene: TRBV28; CDR3 DNA: TGTGCCAGCAGTTTAGACACTTCGAGCAATCAGCCCCAGCATTTT; CDR3 protein: CASSLDTSSNQPQHF
J gene: TRBJ1-3; D gene: TRBD1; V gene: TRBV5-8; CDR3 DNA: TGTGCCAGCAGCTTGATCAGGGGGCTTCGGAACACCATATATTTT; CDR3 protein: CASSLIRGLRNTIYF
J gene: TRBJ2-1; D gene: TRBD2; V gene: TRBV27; CDR3 DNA: TGTGCCAGCAGTCTGGGACTAGCGATCTACAATGAGCAGTTCTTC; CDR3 protein: CASSLGLAIYNEQFF
J gene: TRBJ1-1; D gene: TRBD1; V gene: TRBV11-3; CDR3 DNA: TGTGCCAGCAGCGAATCCCGGGACAGAGTGGAAGCTTTCTTT; CDR3 protein: CASSESRDRVEAFF
J gene: TRBJ2-3; D gene: TRBD2; V gene: TRBV30; CDR3 DNA: TGTGCCTGGAGAGGAGGCGGGAGGGCCAGAGATACGCAGTATTTT; CDR3 protein: CAWRGGGRARDTQYF
J gene: TRBJ2-3; D gene: TRBD1; V gene: TRBV9; CDR3 DNA: TGTGCCAGCAGCGGTCACAGGGGAGGCACAGATACGCAGTATTTT; CDR3 protein: CASSGHRGGTDTQYF
J gene: TRBJ2-7; D gene: NA; V gene: TRBV5-1; CDR3 DNA: TGCGCCAGCAGCTTTACGACGGAGGCGGGCGAGCAGTACTTC; CDR3 protein: CASSFTTEAGEQYF
J gene: TRBJ1-2; D gene: TRBD1; V gene: TRBV11-2; CDR3 DNA: TGTGCCAGCAGCTTAGATCCAGGGGGCGCCTATGGCTACACCTTC; CDR3 protein: CASSLDPGGAYGYTF
J gene: TRBJ1-4; D gene: NA; V gene: TRBV27; CDR3 DNA: TGTGCCAGCAGTCCCCGACGGGTAACTAATGAAAAACTGTTTTTT; CDR3 protein: CASSPRRVTNEKLFF
J gene: TRBJ2-3; D gene: NA; V gene: TRBV5-1; CDR3 DNA: TGCGCCAGCAGCCCACTGGCGGGATACACAGATACGCAGTATTTT; CDR3 protein: CASSPLAGYTDTQYF
J gene: TRBJ2-3; D gene: TRBD2; V gene: TRBV28; CDR3 DNA: TGTGCCAGCAGTTCACCGGGACTAGCGGGGAACACAGATACGCAGTATTTT; CDR3 protein: CASSSPGLAGNTDTQYF